The 31 T cell receptor beta chains in this list originate from one sample, sequenced in a study of blood T cell repertoires in COVID-19. Profiled with immunoSEQ multiplex PCR; TCRdb holds only in-frame clones, not every one. Here the sample spans around 99,000 clones, 80% to 85% being singletons. The sequencing sample was made of peripheral blood. These receptors came from a human donor in a cohort sampled during active COVID-19.

This clone was seen just once. The chain recombines TRBV19 with TRBJ1-1, with 9 bases identical to TRBD1. Unmatched junction bases numbered 6, after V lost 6 bases and J lost 4 bases. CDR3 length: 14 amino acids. The germline V gene encodes CDR1 LNHDA and CDR2 SQIVND (reference sequence). Written as DNA, the CDR3 is TGTGCCAGTAGAAGGGACAGGGTCGGCACTGAAGCTTTCTTT. Encoded protein: CASRRDRVGTEAFF.

The gene calls are TRBV24-1 and TRBJ2-3; 10 positions agree with TRBD2. Per germline, CDR1 KGHDR and CDR2 SFDVKD. The V and J ends lost 4 bases and 1 base, in that order; junction bases with no gene match: 7. The CDR3 consists of 17 residues. CDR3 region: CATSDPGAGGGTDTQYF. CDR3 nucleotide sequence: TGTGCCACCAGTGACCCAGGAGCGGGAGGGGGCACAGATACGCAGTATTTT.

This rearrangement joins TRBV5-5 to TRBJ2-1, with D possibly TRBD1 on 5 matching bases. The CDR3 spans 14 residues. V was cut by 4 bases and J by 8 bases, with 16 bases left in between. The germline CDR1 and CDR2 sequences are SGHKS and YYEKEE (reference sequence). The CDR3 reads CASSAQGVLDEQFF. The CDR3 nucleotides read TGTGCCAGCAGCGCGCAAGGGGTTTTGGATGAGCAGTTCTTC.

The J gene is TRBJ2-5, the V gene TRBV4-2; TRBD1 agrees at 10 bases. The CDR3 covers 15 residues. Germline V gene data show CDR1 as LGHNA and CDR2 as YNFKEQ. The V and J ends lost 4 bases and 2 bases, in that order; junction bases with no gene match: 4. The CDR3 bases are TGTGCCAGCAGCCCCCGGACAGGGGGACAAGAGACCCAGTACTTC. Amino acids: CASSPRTGGQETQYF.

CDR3: CASSLIGQGAKEQYF. CDR3 in DNA: TGTGCCAGCAGCTTAATAGGCCAGGGGGCTAAGGAGCAGTACTTC. The chain couples TRBV7-9 to TRBJ2-7, with 8 positions matching TRBD1. The germline V gene encodes CDR1 SEHNR and CDR2 FQNEAQ (reference sequence). V dropped 2 bases and J dropped 7; count of bases not matched to a gene: 10. The CDR3 sequence is 15 residues long.

CDR3 protein: CASAGWSTDTQYF. DNA for the CDR3: TGTGCCAGCGCCGGGTGGAGCACAGATACGCAGTATTTT. The rearrangement uses TRBV7-9 and TRBJ2-3; D not certain. This CDR3 has 13 residues. The V end lost 8 bases, the J end lost 0 bases, and 9 bases lay between the germline ends. Germline V gene sequence: CDR1 SEHNR, CDR2 FQNEAQ (reference sequence). The full variable domain, completed using reference TRBV7-9 and TRBJ2-3, is DTGVSQNPRHKITKRGQNVTFRCDPISEHNRLYWYRQTLGQGPEFLTYFQNEAQLEKSRLLSDRFSAERPKGSFSTLEIQRTEQGDSAMYLCASAGWSTDTQYFGPGTRLTVL.

The chain links TRBV12-3 or TRBV12-4 to TRBJ2-5; D perhaps matches TRBD2 (5 bases). Trimming removed 4 bases from V and 7 bases from J, with 13 bases in between. This CDR3 comprises 13 residues. The CDR3 coding sequence is TGTGCCAGCAGTTCCCGGGATCGGGGGACCCAGTACTTC. Translated: CASSSRDRGTQYF.

This sequence joins TRBV3-1 (or the pseudogene TRBV3-2) and TRBJ2-2; TRBD2 matches 9 bases. The V and J ends lost 8 bases and 4 bases, in that order; junction bases with no gene match: 8. In germline, CDR1 is LGHDT, CDR2 YNNKEL (reference sequence). The CDR3 is 15 amino acids. The CDR3 loop is CASGLAGSTTGELFF. CDR3 coding DNA: TGTGCCAGCGGTCTAGCGGGATCGACCACCGGGGAGCTGTTTTTT.

The gene calls are TRBV18 and TRBJ1-2, with 12 bases identical to TRBD1. The CDR3 runs 16 residues. Germline V lookup: CDR1 KGHSH, CDR2 LQKENI. After removal of 0 bases from V and 5 bases from J, the junction contained 4 bases not matched to a gene. CDR3 loop: CASSPPGQGAWYGYTF. In nucleotides, the CDR3 is TGTGCCAGCTCACCACCGGGACAGGGGGCGTGGTATGGCTACACCTTC.

The genes are TRBV4-2 and TRBJ2-1, with 7 bases lining up with TRBD2. Germline values: CDR1 LGHNA, CDR2 YNFKEQ. Germline trimming cut 0 bases from V and 4 bases from J; bases unmatched to any gene: 6. This CDR3 region has 16 residues. As DNA, the CDR3 is TGTGCCAGCAGCCAAGAACCAGCGGGGCTTTACAATGAGCAGTTCTTC. Protein sequence: CASSQEPAGLYNEQFF.

This chain connects TRBV19 to TRBJ2-3; TRBD1 agrees at 11 bases. V lost 5 bases to trimming and J lost 0 bases; unmatched junction nucleotides: 4. The CDR3 is made up of 16 amino acids. Germline CDR1 and CDR2: LNHDA and SQIVND (reference sequence). The CDR3 sequence: CASSLGQGASTDTQYF. For the CDR3, the DNA is TGTGCCAGTAGTCTCGGACAGGGGGCAAGCACAGATACGCAGTATTTT.

This clone was counted once. This chain links TRBV29-1 with TRBJ2-2, with 9 bases fitting TRBD1. Germline V gives CDR1 SQVTM, CDR2 ANQGSEA. The CDR3 extends over 18 amino acids. The V and J ends lost 6 bases and 5 bases, in that order; junction bases with no gene match: 19. The CDR3 DNA is TGCAGCGTGGAACTTTGGACAGGGGCCACCTCAAGGACCGGGGAGCTGTTTTTT. Protein: CSVELWTGATSRTGELFF.

J is TRBJ1-3 and V is TRBV6-4; D is unresolved. V lost 0 bases and J 0 bases, leaving 3 bases between the germline ends. This CDR3 is 14 amino acids long. The germline gives CDR1 MRHNA, CDR2 SNTAGT. DNA for the CDR3: TGTGCCAGCAGTGACTCGAGCTCTGGAAACACCATATATTTT. Amino acid sequence: CASSDSSSGNTIYF.

Turning to this clone: Other DNA sequences from this sample encode an identical CDR3 as well. This chain links TRBV30 with TRBJ1-5, with D possibly matching TRBD1 (5 bases). Looked up from germline, CDR1 is GTSNPN and CDR2 is SVGIG (reference sequence). Trimming removed 1 base at V and 2 bases at J, with 6 bases between. The CDR3 covers 13 residues. For the CDR3, the DNA is TGTGCCTGGAGTGGGGGGGGCAATCAGCCCCAGCATTTT. This codes for CAWSGGGNQPQHF.

The gene calls are TRBV7-9 and TRBJ2-5; the match to TRBD2 covers 7 bases. V was pared by 1 base and J by 5 bases, with 4 bases of the junction left unmatched. The CDR3 is 14 residues long. The V gene's germline CDR1 is SEHNR and CDR2 FQNEAQ (reference sequence). DNA for the CDR3: TGTGCCAGCAGCTTAGGGGGAGGGCCCGAGACCCAGTACTTC. Protein: CASSLGGGPETQYF.

This clone was detected a few times. The chain has TRBV7-8 and TRBJ2-7; D possibly corresponds to TRBD1 (6 bases). This CDR3 spans 13 amino acids. From germline, CDR1 is SGHVS and CDR2 FQNEAQ. V was clipped by 2 bases and J by 7 bases, with 12 bases between them. Written as DNA, the CDR3 is TGTGCCAGCAGCTTAACAGGGACGGGGGAGCAGTACTTC. Amino acids: CASSLTGTGEQYF.

Only a few counts were recorded for this clone. J is TRBJ2-2 and V is TRBV5-5; D gene unclear. CDR3 length: 14 residues. Germline V gives CDR1 SGHKS, CDR2 YYEKEE (reference sequence). Trimming left V 0 bases short and J 5 bases short, with 8 bases between. The CDR3 loop reads CASSLVEDTGELFF. For the CDR3, the DNA is TGTGCCAGCAGCTTGGTAGAGGATACCGGGGAGCTGTTTTTT.

This chain connects TRBV7-9 to TRBJ2-6; no reliable D call. This CDR3 has 15 amino acids. V lost 4 bases to trimming and J lost 2 bases, with 9 bases between them. Germline CDR1 and CDR2: SEHNR and FQNEAQ (reference sequence). DNA for the CDR3: TGTGCCAGCAGCTCCTTAAACACTGGGGCCAACGTCCTGACTTTC. It translates to CASSSLNTGANVLTF.

The rearrangement joins TRBV4-3 to TRBJ2-7, with 7 bases that match TRBD1. V shed 4 bases and J 0 bases; nucleotides not matched to a gene: 6. This CDR3 region has 15 residues. Germline CDR1 and CDR2: LGHNA and YSLEER. The CDR3: CASSLGTASSYEQYF. DNA for the CDR3: TGCGCCAGCAGCCTAGGGACAGCGAGCTCCTACGAGCAGTACTTC.

V is TRBV18 and J is TRBJ2-7, with unresolved D. V lost 3 bases and J 2 bases, leaving 8 bases between the germline ends. The germline CDR1 and CDR2 sequences are KGHSH and LQKENI. The CDR3 contains 13 residues. The CDR3 region is CASSPRGAYEQYV. As DNA, the CDR3 is TGTGCCAGCTCACCTCGCGGAGCCTACGAGCAGTACGTC.

This clone was counted between two and nine times. The genes are TRBV9 and TRBJ2-3; TRBD2 matches 10 bases. This CDR3 has 17 amino acids. The ends lost 6 bases at V and 2 bases at J; junction bases unmatched: 12. Germline V gene sequence: CDR1 SGDLS, CDR2 YYNGEE. This CDR3 is CASTNRIAGGNTDTQYF. DNA for the CDR3: TGTGCCAGCACCAACCGCATAGCGGGAGGAAACACAGATACGCAGTATTTT.

The chain links TRBV18 to TRBJ1-2, with 7 bases matching TRBD1. V gave up 2 bases and J gave up 0 bases; unmatched junction bases: 3. CDR3 size: 15 residues. Germline V lookup: CDR1 KGHSH, CDR2 LQKENI. The CDR3 reads CASSPDRATNYGYTF. CDR3 DNA: TGTGCCAGCTCACCAGACAGGGCTACTAACTATGGCTACACCTTC.

To note about this clone: This same CDR3 is encoded by further DNA sequences in the sample. The chain couples TRBV28 to TRBJ2-3; possible D gene TRBD2, 6 bases. This CDR3 has 15 amino acids. The V and J ends lost 3 bases and 1 base respectively, with 11 bases between them. CDR1 MDHEN and CDR2 SYDVKM come from the germline V gene. DNA of the CDR3: TGTGCCAGCAGTTTGCTCGCGGGACGCACAGATACGCAGTATTTT. Translating gives CASSLLAGRTDTQYF.

The chain couples TRBV24-1 to TRBJ2-1; D may be TRBD2 (6 bases). Looked up from germline, CDR1 is KGHDR and CDR2 is SFDVKD. V lost 1 base and J lost 8, with 17 bases in between. CDR3 length: 16 amino acids. The CDR3 loop reads CATSDFAEGPGDEQFF. The CDR3 bases are TGTGCCACCAGTGATTTCGCGGAGGGCCCGGGGGATGAGCAGTTCTTC.

The chain joins TRBV7-3 to TRBJ2-1; 12 bases match TRBD2. V lost 5 bases to trimming and J lost 7 bases; unmatched junction nucleotides: 6. In germline, CDR1 is SGHTA, CDR2 FQGTGA. The CDR3 runs 15 residues. The CDR3 bases are TGTGCCAGCAGCCGACTAGCGGGAGTATATAATGAGCAGTTCTTC. Its protein product is CASSRLAGVYNEQFF.

The chain joins TRBV9 to TRBJ1-6; 9 bases fit TRBD1. The V gene end was trimmed by 3 bases and the J gene end by 7 bases; junction bases not matched to a gene: 2. The CDR3 sequence is 14 residues long. The V gene's germline CDR1 is SGDLS and CDR2 YYNGEE. CDR3 loop: CASSATGGNSPLHF. The CDR3 DNA sequence: TGTGCCAGCAGCGCGACAGGGGGGAATTCACCCCTCCACTTT.

The DNA of the CDR3 is TGTGCCAGCAGCGTAGCTACGGGGACCGGGGAGCTGTTTTTT. Translated: CASSVATGTGELFF. The chain is built from TRBV9 and TRBJ2-2, with D maybe TRBD2 (5 bases). The CDR3 is 14 amino acids. V lost 0 bases and J lost 5, with 8 bases in between. Per the germline V gene, CDR1 is SGDLS and CDR2 is YYNGEE. Full variable domain (remainder filled in from reference TRBV9 and TRBJ2-2): DSGVTQTPKHLITATGQRVTLRCSPRSGDLSVYWYQQSLDQGLQFLIQYYNGEERAKGNILERFSAQQFPDLHSELNLSSLELGDSALYFCASSVATGTGELFFGEGSRLTVL.

V gene TRBV5-1 combines with J gene TRBJ2-1, with 11 bases identical to TRBD1. Germline CDR1 reads SGHRS; CDR2 reads YFSETQ. Unmatched junction bases numbered 7, after V lost 7 bases and J lost 4 bases. CDR3 size: 15 residues. The CDR3 reads CASLVGTGGYNEQFF. The DNA for the CDR3 is TGCGCCAGCCTCGTCGGGACAGGGGGTTACAATGAGCAGTTCTTC.

This clone showed up just once. J is TRBJ2-3 and V is TRBV6-5; 7 bases are shared with TRBD1. Germline V lookup: CDR1 MNHEY, CDR2 SVGAGI. Trimming removed 7 bases from V and 4 bases from J; junction bases left unmatched: 11. The CDR3 covers 15 residues. Here the CDR3 reads CASTGGVGTADTQYF. CDR3 nucleotide sequence: TGTGCCAGCACAGGGGGTGTGGGGACGGCAGATACGCAGTATTTT.

The J gene is TRBJ1-2, the V gene TRBV9, with 7 bases matching TRBD1. Losses at the gene ends were 0 bases for V and 3 bases for J; bases not matched to a gene: 5. The CDR3 covers 15 residues. The germline V gene has CDR1 SGDLS and CDR2 YYNGEE. As DNA, the CDR3 is TGTGCCAGCAGCGTAGGGGCCGGGACAGACTATGGCTACACCTTC. Its translation is CASSVGAGTDYGYTF.

This chain links TRBV6-2 or TRBV6-3 with TRBJ2-3; 12 nucleotides align to TRBD2. CDR1 is MNHEY and CDR2 is SVGEGT in the germline V gene. The CDR3 is 14 residues long. J was trimmed by 9 bases and V by 5 bases; bases with no gene match: 6. The CDR3 protein is CASSGLAGPPTQYF. In DNA, the CDR3 is TGTGCCAGCAGTGGACTAGCGGGGCCCCCAACGCAGTATTTT.